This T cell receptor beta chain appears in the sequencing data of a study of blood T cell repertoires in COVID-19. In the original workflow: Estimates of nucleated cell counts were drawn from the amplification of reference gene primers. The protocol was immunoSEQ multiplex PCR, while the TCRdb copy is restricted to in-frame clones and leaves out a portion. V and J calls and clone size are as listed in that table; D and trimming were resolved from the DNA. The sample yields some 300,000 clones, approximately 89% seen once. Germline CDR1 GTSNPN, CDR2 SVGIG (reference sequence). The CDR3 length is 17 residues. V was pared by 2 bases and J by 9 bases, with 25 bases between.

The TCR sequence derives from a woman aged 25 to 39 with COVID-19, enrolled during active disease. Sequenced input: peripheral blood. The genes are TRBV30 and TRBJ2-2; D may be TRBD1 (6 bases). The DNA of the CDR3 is TGTGCCTGGAGTTTCACGCCGGGAACTAGGACAGTAAGGGAGCTGTTTTTT. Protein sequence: CAWSFTPGTRTVRELFF.